Sequencing of this T cell receptor beta chain was carried out in a study of blood T cell repertoires in COVID-19 (dated by TCRdb to the early 2020s). A note on the overall study: Collaborator samples came from the United States, Italy and Spain and covered acute and convalescent phases of COVID-19. The dataset comprised deeply sampled blood TCRbeta repertoires from subjects exposed to, actively infected with, or recovered from COVID-19. The repertoires were released in a freely available public database meant as a resource for research on the immune response to SARS-CoV-2. The samples were drawn from the first 160 participants of the ongoing ImmuneRACE study and from 1,254 subjects provided by 6 global collaborators. Where HLA class I and class II types were available, the types were taken from metadata supplied by the sample provider, not from assay-based typing. The sample metadata nearly always contained a de-identified subject ID, COVID-19 status, age in years and sex. The material from the prospective study consisted of cDNA or gDNA derived from T cells, B-cell-depleted T cells, or PBMCs. The paper's findings and limits, for the study overall: The amount of clinical and demographic metadata varied by source and participant and was provided uncurated.

The immunoSEQ Assay, a bias-controlled multiplex PCR, was used to amplify TCRbeta CDR3 regions from genomic DNA. Per the original workflow: Nucleated cell counts per sample were estimated from amplification of reference gene primers within the assay. To quantify the absolute abundance of each unique TCRbeta CDR3 rearrangement, sequence reads were collapsed and filtered. For each sample, productive Simpson clonality was calculated as the square root of Simpson's diversity index over productive rearrangements. TCRdb carries this immuneACCESS record with in-frame sequences only. Its versions omit some clonotypes, under half of them owing to an unresolved V gene in the studies checked, with the rest unexplained. That table gives V, J and clone size, and the DNA gave D and trimming. The sample profile shows roughly 150,000 clones; 84% of them were found once. Clones ranked in the top ten supply roughly 8.6% of the sample.

Ends trimmed: V by 6 bases, J by 3 bases; bases unmatched to a gene: 2. Including the terminal cysteine and phenylalanine, the CDR3 comprises 11 residues. Solely the CDR3 DNA is kept, with 33 bases framed from the first base. The germline V gene sets CDR1 to SQVTM and CDR2 to ANQGSEA. Enrolling through a virtual design, the prospective study's participants ranged in age from roughly 18 to 89 years and lived across roughly 23 United States geographic areas. In the prospective study, participants were assigned to cohorts based on the clinical history participants reported in a screening survey and a study questionnaire. ImmuneRACE Cohort 3 recovered participants were defined by two consecutive negative NP/OP PCR tests, healthcare professional clearance, or symptom resolution. In the prospective study, mobile phlebotomists collected whole blood, serum and a nasopharyngeal or oropharyngeal swab from each participant. Prospective study participants could optionally give additional blood draws and questionnaires over an approximately two-month period. Prospective study blood samples were shipped either frozen or at room temperature before DNA extraction.

On this clone: There is no known antigen for this receptor. No much larger clonotype is one base removed from it; base qualities were not supplied.

The sequence links TRBV29-1 to TRBJ2-7, with 7 bases aligning to TRBD1. This receptor was obtained from a woman aged 45-60 years who had recovered from COVID-19. The specimen sequenced was PBMCs or T cells enriched from blood (not recorded which). The CDR3 corresponds to CSVGTDYEQYF. Here is the DNA: TGCAGCGTCGGGACAGACTACGAGCAGTACTTC.